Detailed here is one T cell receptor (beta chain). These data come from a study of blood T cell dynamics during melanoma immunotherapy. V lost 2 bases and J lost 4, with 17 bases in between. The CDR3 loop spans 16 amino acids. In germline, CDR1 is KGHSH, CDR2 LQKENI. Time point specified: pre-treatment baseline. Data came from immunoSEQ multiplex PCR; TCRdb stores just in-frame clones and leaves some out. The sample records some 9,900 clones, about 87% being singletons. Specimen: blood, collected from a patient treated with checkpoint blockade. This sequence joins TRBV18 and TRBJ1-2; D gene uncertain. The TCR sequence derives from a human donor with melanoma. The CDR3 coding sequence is TGTGCCAGCTCACCAGGGAACAGACAATCGGCCTATGGCTACACCTTC. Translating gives CASSPGNRQSAYGYTF. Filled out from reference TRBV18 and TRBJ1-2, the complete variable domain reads NAGVMQNPRHLVRRRGQEARLRCSPMKGHSHVYWYRQLPEEGLKFMVYLQKENIIDESGMPKERFSAEFPKEGPSILRIQQVVRGDSAAYFCASSPGNRQSAYGYTFGSGTRLTVV.